What follows are 29 T cell receptor beta chains derived from one specimen sequenced in a study of tumor-infiltrating lymphocytes in glioblastoma multiforme. TCR beta libraries were built from RNA through three nested multiplex PCR rounds using modified ARM-PCR. TCRdb reanalysed the multiplex PCR reads using MiXCR and keeps one entry per CDR3 protein. In the table there are 13,000 or so distinct CDR3 sequences, over 60% of which are singletons. The specimen was brain tumor tissue. These receptors were collected from a male donor with glioblastoma.

This clonotype was recorded only once. The chain uses TRBV5-8 and TRBJ2-3, with 9 positions matching TRBD2. This CDR3 contains 16 residues. V lost 4 bases to trimming and J lost 1 base; unmatched junction nucleotides: 7. CDR1 is SGHTS, CDR2 YDEGEE, per germline. This CDR3 reads CASSLRIAGGTDTQYF. The CDR3, as DNA: TGTGCCAGCAGCCTCCGCATAGCGGGGGGCACAGATACGCAGTATTTT.

The chain uses TRBV20-1 and TRBJ1-6; no clear D. V gave up 2 bases and J gave up 8 bases, with 16 bases separating them. This CDR3 is 15 amino acids long. Germline values: CDR1 DFQATT, CDR2 SNEGSKA (reference sequence). In DNA form, the CDR3 reads TGCAGTGCTAGATGGCGGGATTCCGTGGATTCACCCCTCCACTTT. Translating gives CSARWRDSVDSPLHF.

The CDR3 loop is CSVYTSGVTSGASALTF. As DNA, the CDR3 is TGCAGTGTCTATACTAGCGGAGTAACCTCTGGGGCCAGCGCCCTGACTTTC. This chain uses TRBV20-1 with TRBJ2-6; TRBD2 matches 8 bases. The germline V gene encodes CDR1 DFQATT and CDR2 SNEGSKA (reference sequence). This CDR3 has 17 amino acids. V was pared by 7 bases and J by 15 bases, with 26 bases of the junction left unmatched.

The sample holds one count of this clonotype. This rearrangement joins TRBV6-2 or TRBV6-3 to TRBJ2-4; 7 nucleotides line up with TRBD1. This CDR3 is 14 amino acids long. V lost 4 bases, J lost 5 bases, and 5 bases stayed unmatched. CDR1 MNHEY and CDR2 SVGEGT come from the germline V gene. CDR3 sequence: CASSLWTGQNIQYF. CDR3 DNA sequence: TGTGCCAGCAGTTTGTGGACAGGACAAAACATTCAGTACTTC.

V is TRBV20-1 and J is TRBJ1-5; D is unresolved. CDR3 length equals 15 residues. Trimming removed 4 bases at V and 2 bases at J, with 15 bases between. Germline CDR1 DFQATT, CDR2 SNEGSKA (reference sequence). CDR3 coding DNA: TGCAGTGCTAAACCCATGGTTCAGGGCAATCAGCCCCAGCATTTT. Its translation: CSAKPMVQGNQPQHF.

This clonotype was observed a single time. The chain recombines TRBV28 with TRBJ1-5; possibly TRBD1 for D (6 bases). Germline lookup yields CDR1 MDHEN and CDR2 SYDVKM. The germline V and J ends were trimmed by 6 bases and 5 bases, with 20 bases remaining between them. The CDR3 runs to 16 residues. The CDR3 DNA sequence: TGTGCCAGCAGAACCCCACAGGGTCAGGCGTATCAGCCCCAGCATTTT. Its translation: CASRTPQGQAYQPQHF. Looking up the rest from reference TRBV28 and TRBJ1-5 gives the full variable domain: DVKVTQSSRYLVKRTGEKVFLECVQDMDHENMFWYRQDPGLGLRLIYFSYDVKMKEKGDIPEGYSVSREKKERFSLILESASTNQTSMYLCASRTPQGQAYQPQHFGDGTRLSIL.

This clonotype is large by share. The chain employs TRBV29-1 and TRBJ2-7; 7 nucleotides agree with TRBD1. Germline V gives CDR1 SQVTM, CDR2 ANQGSEA. CDR3 length: 14 residues. V trimming: 5 bases; J trimming: 3 bases; junction bases outside the gene matches: 10. The CDR3 sequence: CSVQGTEGFYEQYF. In nucleotides, the CDR3 is TGCAGCGTTCAAGGGACAGAGGGGTTCTACGAGCAGTACTTC.

This clonotype has just a few counts. At one end, the junction sequence differs from germline, possibly due to a read error. The V gene is TRBV28, the J gene TRBJ1-6, with D possibly TRBD1 on 5 matching bases. The CDR3 sequence is 15 residues long. Looked up from germline, CDR1 is MDHEN and CDR2 is SYDVKM. The chain's CDR3 is CASIQMGDLGSPFHF. The DNA of the CDR3 is TGTGCCAGCATTCAGATGGGGGATCTTGGGTCACCCTTCCACTTT.

To note about this clonotype: A much larger clone differs by one base, so this may be a read error. This rearrangement joins TRBV20-1 to TRBJ2-5, with D uncertain. CDR1 and CDR2 from the germline V gene are DFQATT and SNEGSKA (reference sequence). Trimming removed 5 bases at V and 10 bases at J, with 17 bases between. This CDR3 is built from 12 residues. CDR3 amino acids: CSAPDGSRDQYF. CDR3 sequence (DNA): TGCAGTGCTCCCGATGGGTCAAGAGACCAGTACTTC.

A note on this clonotype: One end of the junction does not line up with germline, which may come from a read error. V and J are TRBV20-1 and TRBJ2-5; 11 positions match TRBD2. The CDR3 consists of 15 residues. Germline CDR1 is DFQATT and CDR2 is SNEGSKA (reference sequence). CDR3 coding DNA: TGCAGCGCTATAGATTTGGGACTAGCGGAACAGACCCAGTACTTC. Translating gives CSAIDLGLAEQTQYF.

The CDR3 bases are TGTGCCAGCACCCTCGCCAGTGGATTAGCGGATTACACCGGGGAGCTGTTTTTT. Translation gives CASTLASGLADYTGELFF. The chain combines TRBV7-9 with TRBJ2-2; D might be TRBD2 (6 bases). The CDR3 spans 18 residues. V was pared by 7 bases and J by 3 bases, with 24 bases between. Germline CDR1 and CDR2: SEHNR and FQNEAQ (reference sequence).

On this clonotype: At one boundary the junction diverges from the germline segment, which might be a read error. This rearrangement joins TRBV11-2 to TRBJ2-1; a possible D gene is TRBD2 (6 bases). Germline V lookup: CDR1 SGHAT, CDR2 FQNNGV. The CDR3 is 13 amino acids. The CDR3 nucleotides are TGTTCCAGCAGCTTAGATGGGGGGAATGAGAAGTTGTTC. Amino acid sequence: CSSSLDGGNEKLF.

The J gene is TRBJ2-7, the V gene TRBV6-2 or TRBV6-3; no reliable D call. Trimming shortened V by 0 bases and J by 3 bases, and 12 bases separated the two germline ends. From germline, CDR1 is MNHEY and CDR2 SVGEGT. The CDR3 loop spans 15 amino acids. The CDR3 DNA follows: TGTGCCAGCAGTTACTCGTCGGGCGGCAGCTACGAGCAGTACTTC. It translates to CASSYSSGGSYEQYF.

This clonotype has at least ten counts. This clone may be a read error of a much larger clone one base away. V and J are TRBV10-2 and TRBJ1-5; TRBD1 might be the D (6 bases). The CDR3 consists of 14 residues. The germline gives CDR1 WSHSY, CDR2 SAAADI. The CDR3 nucleotides are TGCGCCAGCGGTGAGTCGAGGGGGGGTCGGCCCCAGCATTTT. Its protein product is CASGESRGGRPQHF.

V and J are TRBV2 and TRBJ2-1, with no clear D. Germline V CDR1 and CDR2: SNHLY, FYNNEI. V gave up 4 bases and J gave up 12 bases, with 10 bases separating them. CDR3 length: 11 residues. DNA of the CDR3: TGTGCCAGCAGTGCCCCGCTGGGGCAGTTCTTC. Protein product: CASSAPLGQFF.

On this clonotype: The junction and the germline gene differ at one end; a read error may be behind it. The chain employs TRBV10-3 and TRBJ2-5; 11 bases align to TRBD2. Germline loops: CDR1 ENHRY, CDR2 SYGVKD. CDR3 length: 19 residues. The CDR3 reads CVISESQSSGRLSQETQYF. For the CDR3, the DNA is TGTGTCATCAGTGAAAGTCAGTCTAGCGGGAGGTTGAGTCAAGAGACCCAGTACTTC.

This clonotype was seen only a few times. This chain joins TRBV2 and TRBJ2-1; no clear D. The CDR3 is made up of 11 amino acids. The V end was cut by 4 bases, the J end by 10 bases, with 8 bases between. Germline V gene data show CDR1 as SNHLY and CDR2 as FYNNEI. The DNA of the CDR3 is TGTGCCAGCAGTGCCCCGCTGGAGCAGTTCTTC. It codes for CASSAPLEQFF.

This clonotype showed up just a few times. CDR3 bases: TGCAGCGTTGGTGAGGGGACACAAAAACTGTTTTTT. Protein product: CSVGEGTQKLFF. The V and J genes are TRBV29-1 and TRBJ1-4; a possible D gene is TRBD1 (6 bases). V was shortened by 4 bases and J by 9 bases, with 12 bases between the two germline ends. Germline values: CDR1 SQVTM, CDR2 ANQGSEA. CDR3 length equals 12 residues.

The V gene is TRBV5-4, the J gene TRBJ2-6; 8 positions agree with TRBD1. CDR1 and CDR2 (germline): SGHNT, YYREEE (reference sequence). This CDR3 has 19 residues. V lost 2 bases, J lost 3 bases, and 13 bases stayed unmatched. The CDR3 reads CASSLLGTGYLGGANVLTF. CDR3 bases: TGTGCCAGCAGCTTACTAGGGACAGGTTATCTGGGTGGGGCCAACGTCCTGACTTTC.

This clonotype is termed medium-sized. The V gene is TRBV29-1, the J gene TRBJ2-1; D perhaps matches TRBD2 (6 bases). The length of the CDR3 is 14 residues. CDR1 is SQVTM and CDR2 is ANQGSEA in the germline V gene. Trimming removed 7 bases from V and 5 bases from J, with 18 bases in between. The CDR3 sequence: CSGGGRVQDNEQFF. The CDR3 nucleotides are TGCAGCGGGGGAGGTAGGGTTCAAGACAATGAGCAGTTCTTC.

V is TRBV12-3 or TRBV12-4 and J is TRBJ2-1; 7 bases map to TRBD1. This CDR3 contains 15 residues. After removal of 5 bases from V and 9 bases from J, the junction contained 13 bases not matched to a gene. Here the CDR3 reads CASSHRDSRRGEQFF. The CDR3 region has the DNA TGTGCCAGCAGTCACCGGGACAGCCGACGAGGTGAGCAGTTCTTC.

J is TRBJ1-5 and V is TRBV20-1; the D gene is possibly TRBD1 (5 bases). This CDR3 is 12 amino acids long. CDR1 is DFQATT and CDR2 is SNEGSKA in the germline V gene (reference sequence). V was pared by 3 bases and J by 7 bases, with 10 bases between. The CDR3 loop is CSARGVKQPQHF. The CDR3 DNA follows: TGCAGTGCTAGGGGGGTGAAGCAGCCCCAGCATTTT.

This clonotype was observed a single time. Because it lacks the conserved phenylalanine or tryptophan at the end, this CDR3 is likely a read error. No DNA is shown, since the ends of the CDR3 on it are uncertain; the CDR3 is the one TCRdb lists. The rearrangement links TRBV10-2 to TRBJ1-5; the DNA was not used to check the table's D call, TRBD1. The germline V gene has CDR1 WSHSY and CDR2 SAAADI. Counting both end residues, the CDR3 totals 15 amino acids. CDR3 region: CASRPLATGDQPRHL.

This clonotype occurred a few times. This chain joins TRBV11-1 and TRBJ2-1; no clear D. The CDR3 contains 15 residues. Germline CDR1 reads SGHAT; CDR2 reads FQDESV (reference sequence). V was clipped by 1 base and J by 1 base, with 8 bases between them. This chain's CDR3 is CASSLGWLSYNEQFF. As DNA, the CDR3 is TGTGCCAGCAGCTTAGGGTGGTTGTCCTACAATGAGCAGTTCTTC.

For this clonotype: Because the CDR3 is missing its conserved closing phenylalanine or tryptophan, this is likely a read error. J is TRBJ1-3 and V is TRBV10-3, with no clear D. Trimming cost V 0 bases and J 4 bases, with 7 bases left between them. This CDR3 is 14 amino acids long. CDR1 ENHRY and CDR2 SYGVKD come from the germline V gene. CDR3 region: CAISESAQGNTIYL. As DNA, the CDR3 is TGTGCCATCAGTGAGTCTGCACAGGGAAACACCATATATTTG.

To note about this clonotype: A read error is likely, as this CDR3 ends without the conserved phenylalanine or tryptophan. The chain recombines TRBV7-9 with TRBJ2-3; TRBD1 matches at 7 bases. From germline, CDR1 is SEHNR and CDR2 FQNEAQ (reference sequence). The CDR3 extends over 16 amino acids. V was pared by 0 bases and J by 1 base, with 4 bases of the junction left unmatched. CDR3 in amino acids: CASSLALGTGTDTQYL. CDR3 sequence (DNA): TGTGCCAGCAGCTTAGCACTCGGGACAGGCACAGATACGCAGTATTTG.

This rearrangement joins TRBV20-1 to TRBJ2-5; no reliable D call. The CDR3 is made up of 16 amino acids. V was pared by 3 bases and J by 3 bases, with 20 bases between. The germline V gene has CDR1 DFQATT and CDR2 SNEGSKA (reference sequence). The CDR3 loop reads CSARGEHWAFKETQYF. The CDR3 nucleotides are TGCAGTGCTAGGGGTGAGCATTGGGCGTTTAAAGAGACCCAGTACTTC.

This rearrangement joins TRBV11-3 to TRBJ2-1; 9 bases agree with TRBD1. V gave up 1 base and J gave up 5 bases; unmatched junction bases: 9. The CDR3 extends over 17 amino acids. Germline-derived CDR1 and CDR2 are SGHNT and YENEEA. The CDR3 nucleotides read TGTGCCAGCAGCTTAGTCATTGACAGGGGGGTCAACAATGAGCAGTTCTTC. This encodes CASSLVIDRGVNNEQFF.

This clonotype was observed once. Its ends do not fully match the called genes, so a read error is possible. J is TRBJ2-5 and V is TRBV20-1; 11 bases are shared with TRBD2. Germline values: CDR1 DFQATT, CDR2 SNEGSKA (reference sequence). This CDR3 contains 15 residues. The CDR3 reads CSARDRGLAEETHYF. The CDR3 DNA reads as TGCAGTGCTAGAGATCGGGGACTAGCGGAAGAGACCCATTACTTC.